These 32 T cell receptor beta chains were sequenced from one sample in a study of regulatory T cells in long-lasting Graves disease (dated by TCRdb to the early 2020s). Interpreted using the paper, the time point label stands for: newly diagnosed GD, antithyroid drugs for less than 3 months. For both TCR sequencing and RNA sequencing, RNA was extracted from PBMCs in TRIzol. Library generation was performed with multiplex PCR. Sequencing relied on an Illumina HiSeq 4000. CDR3 regions were amplified by Arm-PCR with iRepertoire HTBI primers to construct TCR beta libraries. The raw public reads went through TCRdb reprocessing: fastp at Q25, MiXCR clone calling, in-frame beta chains kept. All rows with the same CDR3 protein become a single entry with the most common DNA and genes. The sample profile shows hundreds of thousands of distinct CDR3 sequences; roughly 15% of them were found once. The ten largest clones add up to around 19% of the sample.

These data also featured in a second study, about T cells in Graves' hyperthyroidism and ophthalmopathy.

The sequencing used peripheral blood mononuclear cells (PBMCs), collected at new diagnosis, from a patient treated with antithyroid drugs. These receptors were taken from a woman aged 25 to 39 with Graves disease. Donor details come from another sample of the same person, matched by shared clones.

This clonotype was seen ten or more times. The DNA of the CDR3 is TGTGCCAGCGGCCGGCGGGGGCTCATGAACACTGAAGCTTTCTTT. Translation: CASGRRGLMNTEAFF. The chain joins TRBV12-3 or TRBV12-4 to TRBJ1-1; TRBD1 is a possible D gene (6 bases). The V end lost 8 bases, the J end lost 0 bases, and 16 bases lay between the germline ends. The CDR3 consists of 15 residues.

The table lists this clonotype with a few counts. The chain combines TRBV5-1 with TRBJ2-7, with D possibly matching TRBD2 (5 bases). This CDR3 region has 13 residues. CDR1 SGHRS and CDR2 YFSETQ come from the germline V gene. Between the trimmed V and J ends, which lost 6 bases and 5 bases, there was a span of 15 bases. The CDR3 DNA reads TGCGCCAGCAAGATTCGGGGTAACGACGAGCAGTACTTC. It encodes CASKIRGNDEQYF.

The J gene is TRBJ1-2, the V gene TRBV18, with 8 bases matching TRBD1. V gave up 3 bases and J gave up 4 bases; unmatched junction bases: 4. CDR3 length: 14 residues. CDR1 KGHSH and CDR2 LQKENI come from the germline V gene. The chain's CDR3 is CASSPGQDLYGYTF. CDR3 DNA: TGTGCCAGCTCACCGGGACAGGACCTCTATGGCTACACCTTC.

This clonotype was detected a few times. The V call is TRBV28, the J call TRBJ2-2, with 10 bases fitting TRBD2. There are 17 residues in the CDR3. Germline V gene sequence: CDR1 MDHEN, CDR2 SYDVKM. The junction had 11 bases not matched to a gene; V was cut back by 4 bases and J by 6 bases. The DNA of the CDR3 is TGTGCCAGCAGTTCCCAGGGGGCTAGCGGGAGATCCGGGGAGCTGTTTTTT. It specifies CASSSQGASGRSGELFF.

This clonotype has ten or more counts. This rearrangement joins TRBV6-1 to TRBJ1-1, with a weak D call TRBD1 (5 bases). Germline V lookup: CDR1 MNHNS, CDR2 SASEGT. The CDR3 consists of 14 residues. V was trimmed by 3 bases and J by 9 bases, leaving 17 bases between them. The CDR3 DNA reads TGTGCCAGCAGTGACTACGGCGGGGGGGGTAAAGCTTTCTTT. This sequence encodes CASSDYGGGGKAFF.

This clonotype has more than one count but fewer than ten. The genes are TRBV20-1 and TRBJ2-1; 9 nucleotides line up with TRBD2. This CDR3 region has 16 residues. The V and J ends lost 0 bases and 10 bases, in that order; junction bases with no gene match: 13. Looked up from germline, CDR1 is DFQATT and CDR2 is SNEGSKA (reference sequence). CDR3 protein: CSAREPGLALVGEQFF. CDR3 nucleotide sequence: TGCAGTGCTAGAGAACCGGGACTAGCCCTAGTTGGGGAGCAGTTCTTC.

The CDR3 nucleotides are TGTGCCAGCTCACCCGATACTAACTATGGCTACACCTTC. Its translation is CASSPDTNYGYTF. The J gene is TRBJ1-2, the V gene TRBV18; D unclear. Germline V lookup: CDR1 KGHSH, CDR2 LQKENI. The ends were cut back, 3 bases at V and 0 bases at J, with 5 bases in the middle. There are 13 residues in the CDR3.

With respect to this clonotype: This may stem from a read error, because a much larger clone lies one nucleotide away. V gene TRBV24-1 combines with J gene TRBJ1-1; a possible D gene is TRBD1 (5 bases). Per germline, CDR1 KGHDR and CDR2 SFDVKD. The CDR3 contains 15 residues. This CDR3 reads CATSDLQGDGTGAFF. CDR3 in DNA: TGTGCCACCAGTGATCTCCAGGGAGATGGGACTGGAGCTTTCTTT.

This clonotype was recorded many times. The chain is built from TRBV20-1 and TRBJ1-2; TRBD1 matches at 8 bases. Germline CDR1 reads DFQATT; CDR2 reads SNEGSKA (reference sequence). The CDR3 is 12 residues long. The V and J ends lost 5 bases and 7 bases, in that order; junction bases with no gene match: 6. CDR3 protein: CSAPDRVRGYTF. The CDR3 DNA reads TGCAGTGCTCCGGACAGGGTGCGTGGCTACACCTTC.

This clonotype was recorded at least ten times. The V call is TRBV28, the J call TRBJ1-2, with D unresolved. Trimming removed 6 bases from V and 8 bases from J, with 13 bases in between. The CDR3 is 12 amino acids. Per germline, CDR1 MDHEN and CDR2 SYDVKM. As DNA, the CDR3 is TGTGCCAGCAGCCCTCTTTCTTGGGGCTACACCTTC. Its translation is CASSPLSWGYTF.

This clonotype was found many times. The chain carries TRBV2 and TRBJ2-7, with D possibly being TRBD2 (5 bases). Trimming took 3 bases from V and 5 from J, leaving 11 bases between them. This CDR3 comprises 13 residues. The germline V gene has CDR1 SNHLY and CDR2 FYNNEI. CDR3 sequence (DNA): TGTGCCAGCAGTGACGGGAACAACCACGAGCAGTACTTC. Residues: CASSDGNNHEQYF.

This clonotype has a count of ten or more. The chain combines TRBV18 with TRBJ2-5, with 8 bases fitting TRBD1. V lost 2 bases and J lost 4; bases outside the gene matches: 3. This CDR3 is 14 amino acids long. The V gene's germline CDR1 is KGHSH and CDR2 LQKENI. CDR3 sequence reads: CASSPTGGGETQYF. CDR3 nucleotides: TGTGCCAGCTCACCAACAGGGGGAGGAGAGACCCAGTACTTC.

In this sample, this clonotype turned up many times. The chain is built from TRBV12-3 or TRBV12-4 and TRBJ2-1; TRBD1 is a possible D gene (5 bases). The V end was cut by 5 bases, the J end by 0 bases, with 8 bases between. There are 14 residues in the CDR3. The DNA of the CDR3 is TGTGCCAGCAGTGCCCAGGGCTCCTACAATGAGCAGTTCTTC. Translation: CASSAQGSYNEQFF.

This clonotype has more than one count but fewer than ten. The V call is TRBV20-1, the J call TRBJ2-1; 15 positions agree with TRBD2. The length of the CDR3 is 18 residues. The germline V gene has CDR1 DFQATT and CDR2 SNEGSKA (reference sequence). V was pared by 5 bases and J by 9 bases, with 17 bases of the junction left unmatched. The CDR3 is CSASAGLAGGVTAGEQFF. The CDR3 nucleotides read TGCAGTGCTTCGGCGGGACTAGCGGGAGGAGTGACAGCGGGTGAGCAGTTCTTC.

This clonotype was detected many times. V gene TRBV28 combines with J gene TRBJ2-1, with 8 bases identical to TRBD1. Germline V CDR1 and CDR2: MDHEN, SYDVKM. V lost 6 bases to trimming and J lost 8 bases; unmatched junction nucleotides: 9. CDR3 length equals 14 residues. CDR3 coding DNA: TGTGCCAGCAGCACCGCGGACAGGGCGGATGAGCAGTTCTTC. It encodes CASSTADRADEQFF.

CDR3 residues: CASSPPTSGSYEQYF. The CDR3 DNA reads as TGTGCCAGCAGTCCCCCAACTAGCGGGAGCTACGAGCAGTACTTC. V gene TRBV28 combines with J gene TRBJ2-7; 11 bases agree with TRBD2. CDR3 size: 15 residues. Germline V gene sequence: CDR1 MDHEN, CDR2 SYDVKM. V was clipped by 5 bases and J by 3 bases; unmatched bases: 6.

A remark on this clonotype: This clone may be a read error of a much larger clone one base away. CDR3 nucleotides: TGTGCCAGCAGTTTAAGGCCAAACGCTGAAGCTTTCTTT. It yields the protein CASSLRPNAEAFF. The V and J genes are TRBV27 and TRBJ1-1; D uncertain. Germline V gene data show CDR1 as MNHEY and CDR2 as SMNVEV (reference sequence). The CDR3 is made up of 13 amino acids. Trimming left V 2 bases short and J 6 bases short, with 10 bases between.

The table lists this clonotype with many counts. The chain combines TRBV3-1 with TRBJ1-2; D remains unclear. CDR3 length: 16 residues. Deletions cut 1 base from V and 3 bases from J, with 15 bases between. Germline CDR1 reads LGHDT; CDR2 reads YNNKEL (reference sequence). CDR3 amino acids: CASSQGVNSDYYGYTF. CDR3 in DNA: TGTGCCAGCAGCCAAGGGGTGAACAGCGACTACTATGGCTACACCTTC.

This clonotype was seen repeatedly, ten times or more. This rearrangement joins TRBV3-1 to TRBJ2-7; perhaps TRBD1 as D (6 bases). The V and J ends lost 5 bases and 2 bases respectively, with 16 bases between them. The CDR3 has 15 amino acids. CDR1 and CDR2 (germline): LGHDT, YNNKEL (reference sequence). CDR3 nucleotide sequence: TGTGCCAGCAGCGGCGAGGGGACACCACCCTACGAGCAGTACTTC. Its translation: CASSGEGTPPYEQYF.

The genes are TRBV24-1 and TRBJ2-2; no clear D gene. The CDR3 is 17 amino acids. V dropped 1 base and J dropped 0 bases, with 11 bases sitting between them. Looked up from germline, CDR1 is KGHDR and CDR2 is SFDVKD. CDR3 coding DNA: TGTGCCACCAGTGATTTCCAGACGCATGCGAACACCGGGGAGCTGTTTTTT. Translated: CATSDFQTHANTGELFF.

This clonotype came up a few times. The genes are TRBV15 and TRBJ1-5; D is unresolved. Trimming removed 0 bases at V and 5 bases at J, with 11 bases between. This CDR3 contains 15 residues. The V gene's germline CDR1 is LNHNV and CDR2 YYDKDF (reference sequence). The CDR3 nucleotides are TGTGCCACCAGCAGAGACACGGAGGGATATCAGCCCCAGCATTTT. Translated, it gives CATSRDTEGYQPQHF.

The sample holds many counts of this clonotype. The chain couples TRBV20-1 to TRBJ2-7; 7 nucleotides agree with TRBD1. The CDR3 runs to 13 residues. Germline loops: CDR1 DFQATT, CDR2 SNEGSKA (reference sequence). V shed 4 bases and J 5 bases; nucleotides not matched to a gene: 8. The CDR3 is CSAMTGRYDEQYF. In nucleotides, the CDR3 is TGCAGTGCTATGACAGGGAGATACGACGAGCAGTACTTC.

This clonotype was detected many times. This chain connects TRBV28 to TRBJ1-2; tentatively, D is TRBD1 (5 bases). Trimming removed 7 bases from V and 5 bases from J, with 23 bases in between. Germline loops: CDR1 MDHEN, CDR2 SYDVKM. CDR3 length equals 16 residues. This CDR3 reads CASTYFGTEHSYGYTF. In nucleotides, the CDR3 is TGTGCCAGCACCTACTTTGGGACGGAACATTCTTATGGCTACACCTTC.

There are a few counts of this clonotype. The chain joins TRBV25-1 to TRBJ2-1, with TRBD2 matching over 12 bases. The CDR3 is made up of 16 amino acids. Trimming at V came to 2 bases and at J to 6 bases, leaving 5 bases not matched to a gene. CDR1 is MGHDK, CDR2 SYGVNS, per germline. The CDR3 nucleotides are TGTGCCAGCAGTGAACCTCTAGCGGGAGGGCGCAATGAGCAGTTCTTC. It yields the protein CASSEPLAGGRNEQFF.

This chain links TRBV11-2 with TRBJ1-1; 9 nucleotides match TRBD1. Germline V gene lookup returns CDR1 SGHAT and CDR2 FQNNGV. Losses at the gene ends were 4 bases for V and 1 base for J; bases not matched to a gene: 4. The CDR3 runs to 15 residues. The CDR3 DNA sequence: TGTGCCAGCAGCTCGGTGGACAGGGGGAACACTGAAGCTTTCTTT. Its translation is CASSSVDRGNTEAFF.

This clonotype was picked up a small number of times. The V call is TRBV3-1, the J call TRBJ2-3; no reliable D call. CDR3 length: 16 residues. Germline CDR1 and CDR2: LGHDT and YNNKEL (reference sequence). V was trimmed by 2 bases and J by 2 bases, leaving 14 bases between them. The CDR3 DNA reads TGTGCCAGCAGCCAATGGATTGGAACCAACACAGATACGCAGTATTTT. Translated, it gives CASSQWIGTNTDTQYF.

This clonotype showed up many times. The V and J genes are TRBV5-1 and TRBJ2-3; 11 nucleotides line up with TRBD2. CDR1 is SGHRS, CDR2 YFSETQ, per germline. The CDR3 contains 16 residues. V trimming: 2 bases; J trimming: 4 bases; junction bases outside the gene matches: 6. The CDR3 loop reads CASSLRTSGLSDTQYF. The CDR3 DNA follows: TGCGCCAGCAGCTTAAGGACTAGCGGGTTATCAGATACGCAGTATTTT.

This clonotype was detected once. V gene TRBV6-1 combines with J gene TRBJ2-7; D may match TRBD1 or TRBD2 (6 bases each). The V gene lost 10 bases and the J gene lost 2 bases, with 12 bases spanning the gap. This CDR3 is 12 amino acids long. Germline CDR1 is MNHNS and CDR2 is SASEGT. The CDR3 loop is CATTGATYEQYF. For the CDR3, the DNA is TGTGCCACCACGGGGGCTACCTACGAGCAGTACTTC.

This clonotype was counted ten times or more. The chain couples TRBV6-1 to TRBJ2-1; 7 nucleotides agree with TRBD1. V lost 8 bases to trimming and J lost 4 bases; unmatched junction nucleotides: 8. Germline lookup yields CDR1 MNHNS and CDR2 SASEGT. CDR3 length equals 14 residues. The CDR3 DNA sequence: TGTGCCAGCCAGTCGACAGGGTTTTACAATGAGCAGTTCTTC. It specifies CASQSTGFYNEQFF.

J is TRBJ2-2 and V is TRBV7-2; D ambiguous. Germline V CDR1 and CDR2: SGHTA, FQGNSA. CDR3 length: 12 residues. Trimming took off 5 bases at V and 8 bases at J, with 9 bases between the two ends. CDR3 bases: TGTGCCAGCAGCCCAGTGGTAGGGGAGCTGTTTTTT. This gives the protein CASSPVVGELFF. Drawing the rest from reference TRBV7-2 and TRBJ2-2, the complete variable domain is GAGVSQSPSNKVTEKGKDVELRCDPISGHTALYWYRQSLGQGLEFLIYFQGNSAPDKSGLPSDRFSAERTGGSVSTLTIQRTQQEDSAVYLCASSPVVGELFFGEGSRLTVL.

This clonotype was detected ten times or more. The rearrangement uses TRBV11-2 and TRBJ2-7; possibly TRBD2 for D (5 bases). This CDR3 spans 13 amino acids. Germline V CDR1 and CDR2: SGHAT, FQNNGV. V lost 3 bases and J lost 3, with 9 bases in between. CDR3 sequence reads: CASSFDGDYEQYF. CDR3 DNA sequence: TGTGCCAGCAGCTTCGACGGGGACTACGAGCAGTACTTC.

This clonotype was picked up many times. This chain connects TRBV6-2 or TRBV6-3 to TRBJ2-2; weak D call: TRBD2 (6 bases). Germline CDR1 MNHEY, CDR2 SVGEGT. The CDR3 sequence is 13 residues long. The V end lost 4 bases, the J end lost 7 bases, and 10 bases lay between the germline ends. CDR3 nucleotides: TGTGCCAGCAGTTCGACTAGTCTCGGGGAGCTGTTTTTT. As protein: CASSSTSLGELFF.